This TCR beta chain appears in the sequencing data of a study of blood T cells in healthy people across ages. As for the study in general: Template switching caught about one barcoded beta molecule for each two T cells.

This clonotype was seen more than once but under ten times. At one of its ends the junction is not consistent with the germline gene, which may arise from a read error. Together with a sample-barcoded 5' primer, a J-beta primer mix was included in a second PCR lasting about 6 to 11 cycles. TCRdb re-called the 5' RACE reads with MiXCR, one entry per CDR3 protein. Altogether approximately 800,000 distinct CDR3 sequences are present, roughly 24% being singletons, with the ten largest covering 3%. The length of the CDR3 is 15 residues. Germline CDR1 and CDR2: MNHNS and SASEGT. This sample was also put to use in a study of T cells of mothers and their children.

The V and J genes are TRBV6-1 and TRBJ2-2; perhaps D is TRBD1 or TRBD2 (5 bases each). The sequence was obtained from a boy aged 5-17 years in good health. The sequencing sample was made of blood. CDR3 protein: CAGSGGPTNTGELFF. The CDR3, as DNA: TGTGCCGGCAGTGGGGGTCCGACGAACACCGGGGAGCTGTTTTTT.